The 8 T cell receptor beta chains below were found in one sample sequenced in a study of lymphopenia after photon versus proton radiotherapy. Profiled with immunoSEQ multiplex PCR; TCRdb holds only in-frame clones, not every one. In the table there are more than 45,000 clones, 65% to 85% of which are singletons. The specimen was peripheral blood, collected from a patient treated with proton-based radiotherapy. The receptors derive from a man between 60 and 75 years old with pancreatic cancer.

This chain links TRBV18 with TRBJ1-1, with 9 bases lining up with TRBD1. With 1 base clipped from V and 10 bases from J, the junction kept 4 bases outside the gene matches. Germline V CDR1 and CDR2: KGHSH, LQKENI. The length of the CDR3 is 13 residues. The CDR3 loop reads CASSPRTGDGAFF. In DNA, the CDR3 is TGTGCCAGCTCACCACGGACAGGGGATGGAGCTTTCTTT. Complete variable domain (other parts from reference TRBV18 and TRBJ1-1): NAGVMQNPRHLVRRRGQEARLRCSPMKGHSHVYWYRQLPEEGLKFMVYLQKENIIDESGMPKERFSAEFPKEGPSILRIQQVVRGDSAAYFCASSPRTGDGAFFGQGTRLTVV.

This clone was found a few times. The V and J genes are TRBV2 and TRBJ1-3; 7 positions match TRBD1. J lost 4 bases, V lost 10 bases, and 13 bases had no gene match. This CDR3 has 15 amino acids. Per the germline V gene, CDR1 is SNHLY and CDR2 is FYNNEI. The CDR3 bases are TGTGCCAACTCCGACCCTTCGACAGGGGGAAACACCATATATTTT. The encoded protein is CANSDPSTGGNTIYF.

The gene calls are TRBV28 and TRBJ2-5; tentative D call: TRBD1 (5 bases). This CDR3 has 15 amino acids. The V and J ends lost 4 bases and 3 bases respectively, with 15 bases between them. CDR1 MDHEN and CDR2 SYDVKM come from the germline V gene. DNA for the CDR3: TGTGCCAGCAGTTCCCCCCTTCTCAGGGAAGAGACCCAGTACTTC. Its protein product is CASSSPLLREETQYF.

Concerning this clone: The sample carries other DNA sequences with the same CDR3. The J gene is TRBJ1-1, the V gene TRBV19; the match to TRBD1 covers 7 bases. Germline V gives CDR1 LNHDA, CDR2 SQIVND (reference sequence). V was clipped by 6 bases and J by 2 bases; unmatched bases: 3. The CDR3 runs 13 residues. This CDR3 reads CASRRQGNTEAFF. CDR3 bases: TGTGCCAGTAGGAGACAGGGAAACACTGAAGCTTTCTTT.

The genes are TRBV11-3 and TRBJ1-1, with D possibly matching TRBD1 (6 bases). The germline V and J ends were trimmed by 5 bases and 4 bases, with 11 bases remaining between them. Germline CDR1 reads SGHNT; CDR2 reads YENEEA. The length of the CDR3 is 13 residues. Here the CDR3 reads CASSHREGTEAFF. The CDR3 coding sequence is TGTGCCAGCAGCCACAGGGAGGGCACTGAAGCTTTCTTT.

The chain uses TRBV27 and TRBJ1-1; D uncertain. This CDR3 contains 15 residues. V gave up 5 bases and J gave up 0 bases, with 13 bases separating them. Germline loops: CDR1 MNHEY, CDR2 SMNVEV (reference sequence). CDR3 protein: CASSPRGRMNTEAFF. The DNA for the CDR3 is TGTGCCAGCAGTCCCCGTGGCCGTATGAACACTGAAGCTTTCTTT.

The chain recombines TRBV20-1 with TRBJ2-7, with D perhaps TRBD1 or TRBD2 (5 bases each). The CDR3 runs to 11 residues. Deletions cut 3 bases from V and 10 bases from J, with 13 bases between. Looked up from germline, CDR1 is DFQATT and CDR2 is SNEGSKA (reference sequence). The CDR3 protein is CSARGDGAQYF. The CDR3 DNA is TGCAGTGCTAGGGGGGACGGGGCTCAGTACTTC.

V gene TRBV11-1 combines with J gene TRBJ2-3; 9 bases are a match to TRBD1. Germline trimming cut 5 bases from V and 4 bases from J; bases unmatched to any gene: 4. CDR3 length: 14 residues. CDR1 SGHAT and CDR2 FQDESV come from the germline V gene (reference sequence). The CDR3 bases are TGTGCCAGCAGCCCGGGACAGGGAGCAGATACGCAGTATTTT. It codes for CASSPGQGADTQYF.